The 27 T cell receptor beta chains listed next were all sequenced from one sample in a study of blood T cell repertoires in COVID-19. TCRdb keeps only in-frame clones here, not all; method: immunoSEQ multiplex PCR. The sample holds about 200,000 clones, 85% to 90% seen once. The source material was PBMCs or T cells enriched from blood (not recorded which). Source of these receptors: a middle-aged woman with acute COVID-19.

The chain joins TRBV27 to TRBJ1-2; D remains unclear. Germline V gene lookup returns CDR1 MNHEY and CDR2 SMNVEV (reference sequence). The CDR3 consists of 15 residues. V shed 6 bases and J shed 8 bases, with 22 bases lying between them. CDR3 sequence reads: CASRVGGLALNGYTF. The CDR3 nucleotides are TGTGCCAGCAGGGTGGGAGGACTAGCGCTTAACGGCTACACCTTC.

The chain combines TRBV9 with TRBJ2-3, with 10 positions matching TRBD2. The CDR3 sequence is 17 residues long. Germline V gives CDR1 SGDLS, CDR2 YYNGEE. V was clipped by 3 bases and J by 0 bases; unmatched bases: 7. The DNA for the CDR3 is TGTGCCAGCAGCGCTATCACTAGCGGGGCTAGCACAGATACGCAGTATTTT. It encodes CASSAITSGASTDTQYF. Filled out from reference TRBV9 and TRBJ2-3, the complete variable domain reads DSGVTQTPKHLITATGQRVTLRCSPRSGDLSVYWYQQSLDQGLQFLIQYYNGEERAKGNILERFSAQQFPDLHSELNLSSLELGDSALYFCASSAITSGASTDTQYFGPGTRLTVL.

V usage is TRBV7-8 and J usage is TRBJ2-2; a possible D gene is TRBD2 (5 bases). The CDR3 loop spans 14 amino acids. V was clipped by 5 bases and J by 6 bases, with 13 bases between them. Germline V gives CDR1 SGHVS, CDR2 FQNEAQ. CDR3 coding DNA: TGTGCCAGCAGCCCCCGGACTCAAGCCGGGGAGCTGTTTTTT. The encoded protein is CASSPRTQAGELFF.

The rearrangement uses TRBV29-1 and TRBJ1-2, with TRBD1 matching 11 bases. Germline loops: CDR1 SQVTM, CDR2 ANQGSEA. The junction had 13 bases not matched to a gene; V was cut back by 0 bases and J by 7 bases. There are 17 residues in the CDR3. The CDR3 DNA sequence: TGCAGCGTTGAAGATCAGTATGACGGGACAGGGGGTTTTGGCTACACCTTC. It encodes CSVEDQYDGTGGFGYTF.

The CDR3 DNA follows: TGTGCCAGTAGTCCAGACGACAGGGATGGCACAGATACGCAGTATTTT. This encodes CASSPDDRDGTDTQYF. The genes are TRBV19 and TRBJ2-3, with 7 bases matching TRBD1. The germline V gene has CDR1 LNHDA and CDR2 SQIVND (reference sequence). The J segment lost 1 base and the V segment lost 5 bases, leaving 9 bases of the junction unmatched. The CDR3 extends over 16 amino acids. The entire variable domain, with the rest obtained from reference TRBV19 and TRBJ2-3, is as follows: DGGITQSPKYLFRKEGQNVTLSCEQNLNHDAMYWYRQDPGQGLRLIYYSQIVNDFQKGDIAEGYSVSREKKESFPLTVTSAQKNPTAFYLCASSPDDRDGTDTQYFGPGTRLTVL.

DNA for the CDR3: TGTGCCAGCAGCCCGGGACAGGGTGGCTACACCTTC. Translated, it gives CASSPGQGGYTF. The V gene is TRBV7-2, the J gene TRBJ1-2; 9 bases match TRBD1. This CDR3 region has 12 residues. Germline V CDR1 and CDR2: SGHTA, FQGNSA. V shed 5 bases, J shed 7 bases, and the junction held 2 bases outside the gene matches.

This chain links TRBV4-1 with TRBJ2-7; 7 nucleotides line up with TRBD2. The V gene's germline CDR1 is MGHRA and CDR2 YSYEKL. The CDR3 loop spans 16 amino acids. The trim removed 1 base at V and 4 bases at J, leaving 10 bases unmatched. For the CDR3, the DNA is TGCGCCAGCAGCCAAGGTGGGGCTAGCGGCGTATACGAGCAGTACTTC. Translation: CASSQGGASGVYEQYF.

The V and J genes are TRBV27 and TRBJ1-5; 10 bases line up with TRBD1. Germline V gives CDR1 MNHEY, CDR2 SMNVEV (reference sequence). After removal of 6 bases from V and 0 bases from J, the junction contained 14 bases not matched to a gene. This CDR3 is built from 19 residues. CDR3 DNA sequence: TGTGCCAGCAGCCTAAAGGGACAGGGGACCCTAAATAGCAATCAGCCCCAGCATTTT. Encoded protein: CASSLKGQGTLNSNQPQHF.

The rearrangement uses TRBV25-1 and TRBJ1-4, with a possible D match to TRBD1 (5 bases). Germline values: CDR1 MGHDK, CDR2 SYGVNS. Trimming pared 4 bases from V and 0 bases from J, leaving 15 bases between. The CDR3 consists of 17 residues. This CDR3 is CASSARGLVATNEKLFF. CDR3 DNA sequence: TGTGCCAGCAGTGCAAGGGGTCTCGTTGCAACTAATGAAAAACTGTTTTTT.

The chain has TRBV19 and TRBJ2-1; TRBD1 agrees at 7 bases. The CDR3 runs 15 residues. Unmatched junction bases numbered 5, after V lost 6 bases and J lost 0 bases. Germline lookup yields CDR1 LNHDA and CDR2 SQIVND (reference sequence). CDR3 sequence: CASRAWDSSYNEQFF. CDR3 nucleotides: TGTGCCAGTAGAGCCTGGGACAGCTCCTACAATGAGCAGTTCTTC.

The chain has TRBV14 and TRBJ1-2, with D hard to call. There are 17 residues in the CDR3. The V end was cut by 3 bases, the J end by 0 bases, with 17 bases between. The germline V gene encodes CDR1 SGHDN and CDR2 FVKESK. The CDR3 coding sequence is TGTGCCAGCAGCCAGACTGTAGCTACTTATTCTAACTATGGCTACACCTTC. Its translation: CASSQTVATYSNYGYTF.

The chain carries TRBV19 and TRBJ2-5, with D perhaps matching TRBD2 (7 bases). The CDR3 is 15 amino acids. The germline V and J ends were trimmed by 5 bases and 6 bases, with 19 bases remaining between them. Germline assignment: CDR1 LNHDA and CDR2 SQIVND (reference sequence). The chain's CDR3 is CASSHPSGGAQTQYF. The CDR3 DNA reads as TGTGCCAGTAGTCACCCGTCGGGGGGCGCGCAGACCCAGTACTTC.

There are a few counts of this clone. The chain uses TRBV29-1 and TRBJ2-5; TRBD1 aligns across 10 bases. The CDR3 has 14 amino acids. V trimming: 6 bases; J trimming: 4 bases; junction bases outside the gene matches: 8. Germline CDR1 reads SQVTM; CDR2 reads ANQGSEA. The CDR3 here is CSVDRGRAAETQYF. The CDR3 nucleotides read TGCAGCGTCGACAGGGGGCGTGCAGCAGAGACCCAGTACTTC.

The sample holds a few counts of this clone. The rearrangement links TRBV4-2 to TRBJ1-2; weak D call: TRBD1 (5 bases). Germline loops: CDR1 LGHNA, CDR2 YNFKEQ. The CDR3 has 14 residues. V was cut by 4 bases and J by 1 base, with 10 bases left in between. The CDR3 protein is CASSRPGVNYGYTF. In DNA form, the CDR3 reads TGTGCCAGCAGCCGGCCGGGGGTTAACTATGGCTACACCTTC.

The V and J genes are TRBV6-5 and TRBJ2-2; D may be TRBD2 (7 bases). This CDR3 comprises 14 residues. Germline CDR1 reads MNHEY; CDR2 reads SVGAGI. Trimming left V 8 bases short and J 7 bases short, with 17 bases between. The CDR3 spells CASRPGGQDGELFF. The DNA of the CDR3 is TGTGCCAGCCGACCCGGGGGGCAGGACGGGGAGCTGTTTTTT.

The chain recombines TRBV5-1 with TRBJ1-1, with D possibly TRBD1 on 6 matching bases. CDR1 and CDR2 from the germline V gene are SGHRS and YFSETQ. This CDR3 has 15 amino acids. V was pared by 1 base and J by 1 base, with 11 bases between. In DNA form, the CDR3 reads TGCGCCAGCAGCTTGCGCGGCAGGGGGAACACTGAAGCTTTCTTT. It encodes CASSLRGRGNTEAFF.

This clone was seen a single time. The chain is built from TRBV2 and TRBJ1-6; D is perhaps TRBD1 (5 bases). V dropped 6 bases and J dropped 4 bases, with 19 bases sitting between them. This CDR3 contains 17 residues. CDR1 is SNHLY and CDR2 is FYNNEI in the germline V gene. CDR3 sequence: CASRKDGSGGYNSPLHF. The CDR3 nucleotides are TGTGCCAGCAGAAAAGACGGTAGTGGGGGGTATAATTCACCCCTCCACTTT.

The chain is built from TRBV7-2 and TRBJ2-5, with D perhaps TRBD2 (6 bases). The germline V and J ends were trimmed by 0 bases and 6 bases, with 11 bases remaining between them. The CDR3 runs 14 residues. Per the germline V gene, CDR1 is SGHTA and CDR2 is FQGNSA. This CDR3 reads CASSLAGTSKTQYF. The CDR3, as DNA: TGTGCCAGCAGCTTAGCGGGGACTTCAAAGACCCAGTACTTC.

The chain combines TRBV11-2 with TRBJ2-1; possibly TRBD2 for D (5 bases). The CDR3 has 15 amino acids. Germline V gene data show CDR1 as SGHAT and CDR2 as FQNNGV. Trimming cost V 3 bases and J 7 bases, with 16 bases left between them. CDR3 amino acids: CASSFSPLTGNEQFF. The CDR3 DNA is TGTGCCAGCAGCTTTTCTCCACTCACGGGGAATGAGCAGTTCTTC.

V is TRBV18 and J is TRBJ2-3; D call uncertain. V was cut by 5 bases and J by 4 bases, with 4 bases left in between. Germline-derived CDR1 and CDR2 are KGHSH and LQKENI. This CDR3 is built from 11 residues. CDR3 in amino acids: CASSSPDTQYF. CDR3 DNA: TGTGCCAGCTCATCTCCAGATACGCAGTATTTT.

V usage is TRBV5-1 and J usage is TRBJ2-1; D not resolved. Germline loops: CDR1 SGHRS, CDR2 YFSETQ. The CDR3 has 13 amino acids. V dropped 1 base and J dropped 9 bases, with 11 bases sitting between them. For the CDR3, the DNA is TGCGCCAGCAGCTTGCAGGCGAATCCTGAGCAGTTCTTC. Amino acids: CASSLQANPEQFF. The full variable domain, its missing parts supplied by reference TRBV5-1 and TRBJ2-1, is KAGVTQTPRYLIKTRGQQVTLSCSPISGHRSVSWYQQTPGQGLQFLFEYFSETQRNKGNFPGRFSGRQFSNSRSEMNVSTLELGDSALYLCASSLQANPEQFFGPGTRLTVL.

The chain has TRBV5-4 and TRBJ2-1, with 7 bases that match TRBD2. V shed 0 bases, J shed 5 bases, and the junction held 2 bases outside the gene matches. CDR1 and CDR2 (germline): SGHNT, YYREEE (reference sequence). CDR3 length equals 14 residues. The CDR3 loop is CASSLGTSDNEQFF. CDR3 DNA: TGTGCCAGCAGCTTGGGGACTAGTGACAATGAGCAGTTCTTC.

V usage is TRBV5-1 and J usage is TRBJ1-6; D is possibly TRBD1 (6 bases). From germline, CDR1 is SGHRS and CDR2 YFSETQ. V was shortened by 0 bases and J by 7 bases, with 14 bases between the two germline ends. The CDR3 spans 16 residues. The CDR3 sequence is CASSLDRASVNSPLHF. The CDR3 DNA sequence: TGCGCCAGCAGCTTGGACAGGGCCTCGGTGAATTCACCCCTCCACTTT.

This clone was detected a few times. The V gene is TRBV6-5, the J gene TRBJ1-4; 7 positions match TRBD1. CDR3 size: 14 residues. The germline V gene encodes CDR1 MNHEY and CDR2 SVGAGI. With V trimmed by 4 bases and J by 4 bases, 3 bases remained unmatched. The DNA of the CDR3 is TGTGCCAGCAGTTTAGGACAGGTTAATGAAAAACTGTTTTTT. It specifies CASSLGQVNEKLFF.

V and J are TRBV7-8 and TRBJ2-5; 12 nucleotides line up with TRBD2. This CDR3 comprises 19 residues. The germline gives CDR1 SGHVS, CDR2 FQNEAQ. With V trimmed by 5 bases and J by 1 base, 14 bases remained unmatched. The CDR3 loop is CASSVLAGLAGASQETQYF. CDR3 bases: TGTGCCAGCAGCGTTCTAGCGGGACTAGCGGGCGCTTCCCAAGAGACCCAGTACTTC.

CDR3 bases: TGTGCCAGCAGTGACGGGACAGGGGATTCACCCCTCCACTTT. This encodes CASSDGTGDSPLHF. This sequence joins TRBV6-4 and TRBJ1-6; 10 positions match TRBD1. J gave up 8 bases and V 2 bases, and 0 bases lay outside the gene matches. There are 14 residues in the CDR3. Germline assignment: CDR1 MRHNA and CDR2 SNTAGT.

J is TRBJ2-7 and V is TRBV5-1, with TRBD2 identical over 12 bases. Trimming took 4 bases from V and 1 from J; bases not matched to a gene: 6. This CDR3 region has 16 residues. CDR1 is SGHRS, CDR2 YFSETQ, per germline. The CDR3 DNA follows: TGCGCCAGCAGCCCCTTAACTAGCGGGAGGTCCTACGAGCAGTACTTC. This encodes CASSPLTSGRSYEQYF.